One T cell receptor (beta chain) is described in this entry. The target antigen is unknown. The PCR made use of 60 Vbeta and 13 Jbeta primers. The repertoire was sequenced with immunoSEQ multiplex PCR; TCRdb's copy has only in-frame clones and lacks some. In the table there are around 40,000 clones, about 72% of which are singletons. This entry belongs to a study of cytomegalovirus exposure and HLA in healthy donors. Germline values: CDR1 SGHVS, CDR2 FQNEAQ. There are 14 residues in the CDR3. The ends lost 7 bases at V and 5 bases at J; junction bases unmatched: 8. Study-wide results and limits: When analyzed later, a missense DCLRE1C variant was found to be linked to TCR beta V- and J-gene trimming. Reportedly, diagnosis of cytomegalovirus status by the classifier showed high specificity and sensitivity.

The rearrangement uses TRBV7-8 and TRBJ2-3, with 8 bases aligning to TRBD2. The receptor was isolated from a man in his thirties or forties in good health and CMV-seronegative. Sequenced: PBMCs. This CDR3 reads CASTGGAEQDTQYF. CDR3 nucleotides: TGTGCCAGCACCGGGGGGGCGGAGCAAGATACGCAGTATTTT.